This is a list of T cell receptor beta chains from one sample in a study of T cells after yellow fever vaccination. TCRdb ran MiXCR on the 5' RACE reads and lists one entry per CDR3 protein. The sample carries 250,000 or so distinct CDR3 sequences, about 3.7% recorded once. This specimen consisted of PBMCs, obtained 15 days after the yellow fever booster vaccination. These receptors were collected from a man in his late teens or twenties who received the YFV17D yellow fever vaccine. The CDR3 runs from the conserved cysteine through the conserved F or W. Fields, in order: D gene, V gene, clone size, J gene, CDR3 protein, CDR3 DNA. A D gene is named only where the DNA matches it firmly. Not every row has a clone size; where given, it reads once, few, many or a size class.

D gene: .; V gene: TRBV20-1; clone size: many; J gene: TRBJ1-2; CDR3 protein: CSARVPVPYGYTF; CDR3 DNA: TGCAGTGCTAGAGTCCCAGTGCCCTATGGCTACACCTTC
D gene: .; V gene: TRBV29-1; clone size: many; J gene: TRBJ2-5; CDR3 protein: CSARGMGQETQYF; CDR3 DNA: TGCAGCGCTCGGGGAATGGGGCAAGAGACCCAGTACTTC
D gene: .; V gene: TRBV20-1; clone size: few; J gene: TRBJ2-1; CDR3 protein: CSATRNPYNEQFF; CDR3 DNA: TGCAGTGCCACTCGAAACCCGTACAATGAGCAGTTCTTC
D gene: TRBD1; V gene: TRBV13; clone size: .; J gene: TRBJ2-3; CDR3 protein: CASSQRGQGADDTQYF; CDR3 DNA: TGTGCCAGCAGCCAACGAGGACAGGGGGCGGATGATACGCAGTATTTT
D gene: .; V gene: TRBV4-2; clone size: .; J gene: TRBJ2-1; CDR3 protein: CASSRSVVNEQFF; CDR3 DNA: TGTGCCAGCAGCCGGAGTGTGGTAAATGAGCAGTTCTTC
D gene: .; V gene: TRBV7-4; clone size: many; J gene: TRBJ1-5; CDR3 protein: CASSTREFTNQPQHF; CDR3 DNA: TGTGCCAGCAGCACCCGGGAATTCACGAATCAGCCCCAGCATTTT
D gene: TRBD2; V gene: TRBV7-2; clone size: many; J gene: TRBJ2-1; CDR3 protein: CASSFSGGAFGNEQFF; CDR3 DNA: TGTGCCAGCAGCTTTAGCGGGGGGGCCTTCGGGAATGAGCAGTTCTTC
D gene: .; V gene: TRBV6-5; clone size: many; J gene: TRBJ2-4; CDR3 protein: CASSSGGAGKNIQYF; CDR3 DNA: TGTGCCAGCAGTTCGGGCGGGGCGGGCAAAAACATTCAGTACTTC
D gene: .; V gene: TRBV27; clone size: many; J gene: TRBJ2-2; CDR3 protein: CASSLMGPGTGELFF; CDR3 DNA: TGTGCCAGCAGTTTAATGGGTCCCGGCACCGGGGAGCTGTTTTTT
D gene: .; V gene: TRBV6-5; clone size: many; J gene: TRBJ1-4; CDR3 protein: CASSYTGGDEKLFF; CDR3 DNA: TGTGCCAGCAGTTACACGGGGGGGGATGAAAAACTGTTTTTT
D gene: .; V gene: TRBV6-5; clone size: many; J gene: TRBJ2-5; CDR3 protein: CATALSSGLGETQYF; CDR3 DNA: TGTGCCACCGCTTTAAGTAGCGGCTTAGGCGAGACCCAGTACTTC
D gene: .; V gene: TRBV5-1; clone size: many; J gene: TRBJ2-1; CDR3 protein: CASSFDRYNEQFF; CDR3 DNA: TGCGCCAGCAGTTTCGACAGGTACAATGAGCAGTTCTTC
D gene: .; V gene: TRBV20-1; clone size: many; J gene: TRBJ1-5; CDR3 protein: CSARDSGQPQHF; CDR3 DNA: TGCAGTGCTAGGGACAGCGGACAGCCCCAGCATTTT
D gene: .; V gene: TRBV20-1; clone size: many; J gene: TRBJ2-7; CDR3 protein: CSASRARDSYEQYF; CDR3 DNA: TGCAGTGCTAGTAGGGCTAGAGACTCCTACGAGCAGTACTTC
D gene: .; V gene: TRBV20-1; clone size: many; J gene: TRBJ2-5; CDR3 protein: CSARQTQETQYF; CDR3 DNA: TGCAGTGCTAGACAGACCCAAGAGACCCAGTACTTC
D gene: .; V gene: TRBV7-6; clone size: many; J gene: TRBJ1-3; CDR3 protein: CASSVGRNSGNTIYF; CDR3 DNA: TGTGCCAGCAGCGTCGGACGGAACTCTGGAAACACCATATATTTT
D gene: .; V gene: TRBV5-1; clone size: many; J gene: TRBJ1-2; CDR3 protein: CASSLEASSGYYGYTF; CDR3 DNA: TGCGCCAGCAGCTTGGAAGCCTCGTCAGGGTACTATGGCTACACCTTC
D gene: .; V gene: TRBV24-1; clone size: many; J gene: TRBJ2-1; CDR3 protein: CATSLTGGYNEQFF; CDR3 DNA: TGTGCCACCAGTCTAACAGGCGGATACAATGAGCAGTTCTTC
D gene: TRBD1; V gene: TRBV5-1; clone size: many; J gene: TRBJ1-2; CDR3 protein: CASSPTGGNYGYTF; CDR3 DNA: TGCGCCAGCAGCCCCACAGGGGGTAACTATGGCTACACCTTC
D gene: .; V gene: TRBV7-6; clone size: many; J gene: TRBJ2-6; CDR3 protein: CASSLAGGITSGANVLTF; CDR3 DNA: TGTGCCAGCAGCTTAGCAGGCGGGATTACATCTGGGGCCAACGTCCTGACTTTC
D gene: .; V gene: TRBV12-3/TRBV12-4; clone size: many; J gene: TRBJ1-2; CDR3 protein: CASTVRTEGYTF; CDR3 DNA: TGTGCCAGCACCGTCAGGACAGAGGGCTACACCTTC
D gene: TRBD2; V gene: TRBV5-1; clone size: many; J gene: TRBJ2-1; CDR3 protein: CASSEGLAGATSSYNEQFF; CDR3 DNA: TGCGCCAGCAGCGAGGGACTAGCGGGGGCCACGAGCTCCTACAATGAGCAGTTCTTC
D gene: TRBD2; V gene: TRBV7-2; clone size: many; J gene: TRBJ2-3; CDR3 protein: CASSAQPTSGGTDTQYF; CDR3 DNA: TGTGCCAGCAGCGCACAGCCGACTAGCGGGGGCACAGATACGCAGTATTTT
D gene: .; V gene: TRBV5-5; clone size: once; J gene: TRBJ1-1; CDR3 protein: CASSFLGRRTEAFF; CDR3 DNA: TGTGCCAGCAGCTTCCTAGGGAGAAGGACTGAAGCTTTCTTT
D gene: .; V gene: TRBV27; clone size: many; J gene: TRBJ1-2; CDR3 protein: CASSDARGNYGYTF; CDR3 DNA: TGTGCCAGCAGTGACGCGCGTGGAAACTATGGCTACACCTTC
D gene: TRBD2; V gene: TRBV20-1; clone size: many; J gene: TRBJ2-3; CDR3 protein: CSAFGSGGSTDTQYF; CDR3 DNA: TGCAGTGCTTTCGGAAGCGGGGGGAGCACAGATACGCAGTATTTT
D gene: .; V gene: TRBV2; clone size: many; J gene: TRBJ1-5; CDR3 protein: CASTVGTEDQPQHF; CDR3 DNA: TGTGCCAGCACCGTGGGGACGGAGGATCAGCCCCAGCATTTT
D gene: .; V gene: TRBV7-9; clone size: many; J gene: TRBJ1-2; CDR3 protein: CASSSQGQADGYTF; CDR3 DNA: TGTGCCAGCAGCTCACAGGGACAAGCCGATGGCTACACCTTC
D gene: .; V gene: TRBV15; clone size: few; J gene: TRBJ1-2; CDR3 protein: CATSISEGGGYTF; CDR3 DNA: TGTGCCACCAGCATATCAGAAGGGGGAGGCTACACCTTC